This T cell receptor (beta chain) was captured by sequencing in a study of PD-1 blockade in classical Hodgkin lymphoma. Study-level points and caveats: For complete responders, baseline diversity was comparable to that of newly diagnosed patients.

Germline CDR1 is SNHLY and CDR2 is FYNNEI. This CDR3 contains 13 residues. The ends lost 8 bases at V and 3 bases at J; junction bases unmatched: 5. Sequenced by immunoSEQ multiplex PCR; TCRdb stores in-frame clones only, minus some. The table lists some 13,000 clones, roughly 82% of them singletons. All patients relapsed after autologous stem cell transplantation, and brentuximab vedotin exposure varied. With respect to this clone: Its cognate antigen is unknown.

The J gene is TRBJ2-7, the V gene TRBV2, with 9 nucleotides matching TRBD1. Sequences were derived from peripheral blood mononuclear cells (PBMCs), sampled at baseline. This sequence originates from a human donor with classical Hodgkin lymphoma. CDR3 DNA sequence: TGTGCCAGCCGGGACAGGGTAGGCTACGAGCAGTACTTC. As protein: CASRDRVGYEQYF.